The TCR beta chain described here comes from a study of blood T cell repertoires in COVID-19. Trimming took off 4 bases at V and 4 bases at J, with 9 bases between the two ends. The CDR3 totals 13 residues. Germline V gene sequence: CDR1 LGHDT, CDR2 YNNKEL (reference sequence). In the authors' methods: Using reference gene primer amplification, nucleated cell counts were estimated. Assay used: immunoSEQ multiplex PCR; TCRdb lists only in-frame clones, some missing. V, J and clone size are taken as reported in that table, and D and trimming were inferred from the DNA itself. The sample yields fewer than 350,000 clones, roughly 89% seen once. Enrollees, about 18 to 95 years old, lived in 24 US areas. Recovery meant two consecutive negative NP/OP PCR tests, professional clearance, or resolved symptoms.

Sequenced material: PBMCs or T cells enriched from blood (not recorded which). The chain recombines TRBV3-1 (or the pseudogene TRBV3-2) with TRBJ2-3; tentative D call: TRBD2 (6 bases). The clonotype comes from a man aged 55 to 70 who had recovered from COVID-19. CDR3 DNA sequence: TGTGCCAGCAGCCCTGGGACTCCAGATACGCAGTATTTT. The encoded protein is CASSPGTPDTQYF.